This T cell receptor beta chain was identified during a study of blood T cell repertoires in COVID-19. Study summary: Italy, Spain and the United States were the sources of the convalescent and acute COVID-19 samples.

The table came from immunoSEQ multiplex PCR; TCRdb's copy has only in-frame clones and leaves some out. The table records 540,000 or so clones, about 88% of them present only once. CDR3 length: 14 amino acids. Per germline, CDR1 MNHNY and CDR2 SVGAGI (reference sequence). The ends lost 6 bases at V and 5 bases at J; junction bases unmatched: 10. The chain has TRBV6-6 and TRBJ2-7; TRBD1 aligns across 7 bases. The receptor was isolated from a woman aged 45-65 years with COVID-19, enrolled during active disease. Material for sequencing was peripheral blood. CDR3 loop: CASSLGQGVDEQYF. For the CDR3, the DNA is TGTGCCAGCAGCTTAGGCCAGGGGGTAGACGAGCAGTACTTC.